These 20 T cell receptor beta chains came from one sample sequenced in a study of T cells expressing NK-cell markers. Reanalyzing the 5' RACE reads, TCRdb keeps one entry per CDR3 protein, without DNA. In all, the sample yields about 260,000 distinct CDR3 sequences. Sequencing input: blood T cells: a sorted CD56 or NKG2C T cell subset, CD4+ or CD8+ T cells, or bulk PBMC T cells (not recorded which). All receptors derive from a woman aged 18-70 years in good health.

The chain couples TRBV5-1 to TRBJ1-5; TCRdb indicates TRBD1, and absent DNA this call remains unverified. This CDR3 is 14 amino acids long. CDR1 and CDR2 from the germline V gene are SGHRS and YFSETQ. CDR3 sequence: CASSSTGMGQPQHF.

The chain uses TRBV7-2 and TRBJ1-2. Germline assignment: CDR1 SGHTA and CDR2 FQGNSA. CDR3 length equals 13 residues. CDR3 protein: CASSFGVNYGYTF.

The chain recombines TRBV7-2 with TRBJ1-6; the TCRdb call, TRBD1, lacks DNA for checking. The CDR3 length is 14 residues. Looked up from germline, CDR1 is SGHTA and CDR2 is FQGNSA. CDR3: CASSVDKVNSPLHF.

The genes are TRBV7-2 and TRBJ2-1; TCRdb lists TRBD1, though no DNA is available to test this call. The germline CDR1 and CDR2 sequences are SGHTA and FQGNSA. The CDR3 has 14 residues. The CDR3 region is CASSDGAAYNEQFF.

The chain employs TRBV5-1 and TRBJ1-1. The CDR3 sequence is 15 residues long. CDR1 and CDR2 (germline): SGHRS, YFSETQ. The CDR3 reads CASSIGSGANTEAFF. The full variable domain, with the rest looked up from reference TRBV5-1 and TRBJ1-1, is KAGVTQTPRYLIKTRGQQVTLSCSPISGHRSVSWYQQTPGQGLQFLFEYFSETQRNKGNFPGRFSGRQFSNSRSEMNVSTLELGDSALYLCASSIGSGANTEAFFGQGTRLTVV.

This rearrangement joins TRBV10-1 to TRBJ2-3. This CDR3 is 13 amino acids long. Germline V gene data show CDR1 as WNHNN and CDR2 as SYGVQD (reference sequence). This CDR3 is CASSADSTDTQYF.

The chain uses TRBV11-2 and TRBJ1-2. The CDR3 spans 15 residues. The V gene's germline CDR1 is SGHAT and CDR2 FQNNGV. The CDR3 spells CASSKTDGVEYGYTF.

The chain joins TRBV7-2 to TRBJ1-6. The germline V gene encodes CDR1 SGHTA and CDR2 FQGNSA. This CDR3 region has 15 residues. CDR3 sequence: CASSLEAGTVSPLHF.

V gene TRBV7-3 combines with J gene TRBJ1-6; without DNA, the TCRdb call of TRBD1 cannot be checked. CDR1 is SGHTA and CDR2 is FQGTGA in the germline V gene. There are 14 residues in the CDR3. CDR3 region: CASSHTGGVSPLHF.

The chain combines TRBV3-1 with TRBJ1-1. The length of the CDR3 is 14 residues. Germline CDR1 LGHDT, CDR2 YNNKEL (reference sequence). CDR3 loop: CASSQVRGNTEAFF. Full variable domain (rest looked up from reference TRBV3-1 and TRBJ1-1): DTAVSQTPKYLVTQMGNDKSIKCEQNLGHDTMYWYKQDSKKFLKIMFSYNNKELIINETVPNRFSPKSPDKAHLNLHINSLELGDSAVYFCASSQVRGNTEAFFGQGTRLTVV.

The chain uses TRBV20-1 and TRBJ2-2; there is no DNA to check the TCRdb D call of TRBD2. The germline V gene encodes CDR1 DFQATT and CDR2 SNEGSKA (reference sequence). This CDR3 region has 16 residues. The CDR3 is CSAREGTSGRSGELFF.

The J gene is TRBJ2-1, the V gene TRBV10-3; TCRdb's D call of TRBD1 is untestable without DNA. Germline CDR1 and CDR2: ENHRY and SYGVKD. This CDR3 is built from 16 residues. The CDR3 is CAISERGGTSYNEQFF.

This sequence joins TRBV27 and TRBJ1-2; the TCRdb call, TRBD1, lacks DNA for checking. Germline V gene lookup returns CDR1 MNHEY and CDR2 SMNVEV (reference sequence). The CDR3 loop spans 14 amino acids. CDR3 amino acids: CASRVGRGPYGYTF.

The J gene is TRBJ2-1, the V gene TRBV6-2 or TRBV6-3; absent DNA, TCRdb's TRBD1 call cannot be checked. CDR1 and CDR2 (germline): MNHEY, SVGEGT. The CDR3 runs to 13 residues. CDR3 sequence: CASSYRGYNEQFF.

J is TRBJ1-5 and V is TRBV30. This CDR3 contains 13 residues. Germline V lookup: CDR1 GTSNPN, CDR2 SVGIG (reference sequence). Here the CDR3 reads CAWSVEINQPQHF. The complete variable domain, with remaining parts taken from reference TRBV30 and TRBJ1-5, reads SQTIHQWPATLVQPVGSPLSLECTVEGTSNPNLYWYRQAAGRGLQLLFYSVGIGQISSEVPQNLSASRPQDRQFILSSKKLLLSDSGFYLCAWSVEINQPQHFGDGTRLSIL.

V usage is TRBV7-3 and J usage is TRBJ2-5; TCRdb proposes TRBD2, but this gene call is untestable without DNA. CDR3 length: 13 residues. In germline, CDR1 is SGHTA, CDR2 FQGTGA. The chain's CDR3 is CASSRTPTETQYF.

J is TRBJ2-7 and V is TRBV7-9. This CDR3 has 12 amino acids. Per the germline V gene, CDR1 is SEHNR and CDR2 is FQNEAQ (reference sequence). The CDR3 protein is CASSLESPEKYF. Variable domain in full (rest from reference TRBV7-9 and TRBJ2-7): DTGVSQNPRHKITKRGQNVTFRCDPISEHNRLYWYRQTLGQGPEFLTYFQNEAQLEKSRLLSDRFSAERPKGSFSTLEIQRTEQGDSAMYLCASSLESPEKYFGPGTRLTVT.

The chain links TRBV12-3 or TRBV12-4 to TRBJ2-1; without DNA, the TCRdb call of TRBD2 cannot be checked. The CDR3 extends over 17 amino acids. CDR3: CASSWTSGGSSYNEQFF.

Here the CDR3 reads CASRSLDTQYF. This chain connects TRBV12-3 or TRBV12-4 to TRBJ2-3; the TRBD1 assignment by TCRdb is unverifiable without DNA. The CDR3 has 11 amino acids.

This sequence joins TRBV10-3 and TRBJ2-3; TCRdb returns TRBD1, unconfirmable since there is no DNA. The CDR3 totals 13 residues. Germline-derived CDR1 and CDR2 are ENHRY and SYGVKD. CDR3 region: CAIRFTGADTQYF.